Below, 22 T cell receptor beta chains from the same sample are listed, as sequenced in a study of blood T cell repertoires in COVID-19. This table comes from immunoSEQ multiplex PCR, and its TCRdb copy is limited to in-frame clones, with some not included. This table holds around 100,000 clones, 80% to 90% found once. The sample taken for sequencing was peripheral blood. These receptors came from an elderly woman with acute or convalescent COVID-19.

The CDR3 DNA is TGTGCCAGCAGCCAAAGTCCAGGGTGGACTGAAGCTTTCTTT. It codes for CASSQSPGWTEAFF. This chain uses TRBV14 with TRBJ1-1, with D perhaps TRBD1 (5 bases). Germline CDR1 reads SGHDN; CDR2 reads FVKESK. V was pared by 2 bases and J by 5 bases, with 12 bases between. This CDR3 region has 14 residues.

This clone occurred a few times. CDR3 DNA sequence: TGTGCCAGCAGTCCCAGGTGGGGCCCTTCACCCCTCCACTTT. Its translation is CASSPRWGPSPLHF. V is TRBV28 and J is TRBJ1-6; possibly TRBD1 for D (5 bases). In germline, CDR1 is MDHEN, CDR2 SYDVKM. Trimming took 5 bases from V and 9 from J, leaving 14 bases between them. This CDR3 region has 14 residues.

V is TRBV5-5 and J is TRBJ2-2, with 7 bases fitting TRBD1. Germline CDR1 reads SGHKS; CDR2 reads YYEKEE (reference sequence). The V and J ends lost 3 bases and 4 bases, in that order; junction bases with no gene match: 6. The CDR3 runs 15 residues. CDR3 in amino acids: CASSSNRGGTGELFF. CDR3 sequence (DNA): TGTGCCAGCAGCTCTAACAGGGGTGGCACCGGGGAGCTGTTTTTT.

In this sample, this clone turned up once. The chain combines TRBV6-5 with TRBJ1-2; 7 bases match TRBD1. The germline V gene encodes CDR1 MNHEY and CDR2 SVGAGI. The CDR3 extends over 13 amino acids. V gave up 7 bases and J gave up 6 bases; unmatched junction bases: 8. The CDR3 coding sequence is TGTGCCAGCATCTACCGACAGGGCGATGGCTACACCTTC. Its translation: CASIYRQGDGYTF.

The chain carries TRBV2 and TRBJ1-2, with a possible D match to TRBD1 (6 bases). The CDR3 consists of 14 residues. From germline, CDR1 is SNHLY and CDR2 FYNNEI. V was clipped by 7 bases and J by 4 bases, with 16 bases between them. The CDR3 bases are TGTGCCAGCACTATACGTGGGACATTCTATGGCTACACCTTC. Residues: CASTIRGTFYGYTF.

The V call is TRBV28, the J call TRBJ2-6; TRBD1 matches at 9 bases. The CDR3 spans 20 residues. The germline gives CDR1 MDHEN, CDR2 SYDVKM. Unmatched junction bases numbered 15, after V lost 6 bases and J lost 0 bases. The CDR3 reads CASSGITGGQGISGANVLTF. The CDR3 DNA is TGTGCCAGCAGCGGAATAACAGGCGGACAGGGGATCTCTGGGGCCAACGTCCTGACTTTC.

CDR3 in DNA: TGCGCCAGCAGCCAACTAGCGTTAGAGACCCAGTACTTC. It translates to CASSQLALETQYF. The chain combines TRBV4-1 with TRBJ2-5; a weak D match, TRBD2 (6 bases). Trimming removed 2 bases at V and 4 bases at J, with 8 bases between. The CDR3 has 13 amino acids. Germline loops: CDR1 MGHRA, CDR2 YSYEKL.

V usage is TRBV15 and J usage is TRBJ1-3, with unresolved D. Germline CDR1 is LNHNV and CDR2 is YYDKDF (reference sequence). CDR3 length: 14 residues. The germline V and J ends were trimmed by 6 bases and 9 bases, with 18 bases remaining between them. CDR3 nucleotide sequence: TGTGCCACCAGGGAGGACGGGAGATGGGGCACCATATATTTT. Translation gives CATREDGRWGTIYF.

The genes are TRBV5-1 and TRBJ1-2; D might be TRBD1 (6 bases). CDR1 and CDR2 from the germline V gene are SGHRS and YFSETQ. The CDR3 has 14 residues. V lost 5 bases and J 2 bases, leaving 13 bases between the germline ends. The CDR3 bases are TGCGCCAGCAGTTCCCTCACAGGGAACTATGGCTACACCTTC. It yields the protein CASSSLTGNYGYTF.

The chain joins TRBV5-1 to TRBJ2-7; 7 nucleotides align to TRBD1. Germline CDR1 SGHRS, CDR2 YFSETQ. The trim removed 3 bases at V and 1 base at J, leaving 4 bases unmatched. This CDR3 spans 14 amino acids. The CDR3 region is CASSWGQQSYEQYF. Written as DNA, the CDR3 is TGCGCCAGCAGCTGGGGACAGCAGTCCTACGAGCAGTACTTC.

J is TRBJ1-5 and V is TRBV28; possible D gene TRBD1, 6 bases. The CDR3 is 15 amino acids. Per germline, CDR1 MDHEN and CDR2 SYDVKM. V lost 5 bases to trimming and J lost 0 bases, with 11 bases between them. DNA for the CDR3: TGTGCCAGCAGTCCGACAGGATCTAGCAATCAGCCCCAGCATTTT. Translated: CASSPTGSSNQPQHF.

The chain carries TRBV10-1 and TRBJ2-5; TRBD2 is a possible D gene (7 bases). Trimming shortened V by 5 bases and J by 5 bases, and 15 bases separated the two germline ends. CDR1 is WNHNN, CDR2 SYGVQD, per germline (reference sequence). The CDR3 runs 14 residues. This CDR3 reads CASSMTGGRETQYF. DNA for the CDR3: TGCGCCAGCAGTATGACGGGGGGCCGTGAGACCCAGTACTTC.

This clone was observed a few times. The genes are TRBV7-2 and TRBJ2-7, with no clear D. The germline V and J ends were trimmed by 1 base and 0 bases, with 13 bases remaining between them. From germline, CDR1 is SGHTA and CDR2 FQGNSA. The CDR3 loop spans 16 amino acids. The CDR3 sequence is CASSLGSVAFSYEQYF. The CDR3 DNA follows: TGTGCCAGCAGCTTAGGGTCGGTAGCCTTCTCCTACGAGCAGTACTTC.

The V and J genes are TRBV19 and TRBJ1-5; TRBD1 agrees at 7 bases. The CDR3 length is 16 residues. V was pared by 3 bases and J by 2 bases, with 7 bases of the junction left unmatched. The germline V gene encodes CDR1 LNHDA and CDR2 SQIVND (reference sequence). The CDR3 protein is CASSISTGTGNQPQHF. The CDR3 bases are TGTGCCAGTAGTATTTCGACAGGGACGGGCAATCAGCCCCAGCATTTT.

The chain is built from TRBV7-2 and TRBJ1-4, with 7 positions matching TRBD1. CDR3 size: 14 residues. Trimming took 5 bases from V and 4 from J; bases not matched to a gene: 4. The germline V gene has CDR1 SGHTA and CDR2 FQGNSA. CDR3 sequence reads: CASSGTAHNEKLFF. The CDR3 coding sequence is TGTGCCAGCAGCGGGACAGCCCATAATGAAAAACTGTTTTTT.

The chain carries TRBV7-3 and TRBJ2-2; D gene unclear. The CDR3 extends over 13 amino acids. The V gene lost 5 bases and the J gene lost 5 bases, with 9 bases spanning the gap. Germline loops: CDR1 SGHTA, CDR2 FQGTGA. CDR3 sequence (DNA): TGTGCCAGCAGCCCCAGTACGACCGGGGAGCTGTTTTTT. Its protein is CASSPSTTGELFF. Complete variable domain (other parts from reference TRBV7-3 and TRBJ2-2): GAGVSQTPSNKVTEKGKYVELRCDPISGHTALYWYRQSLGQGPEFLIYFQGTGAADDSGLPNDRFFAVRPEGSVSTLKIQRTERGDSAVYLCASSPSTTGELFFGEGSRLTVL.

The chain is built from TRBV10-3 and TRBJ2-7, with 11 bases fitting TRBD1. Germline CDR1 and CDR2: ENHRY and SYGVKD. CDR3 size: 15 residues. The J segment lost 2 bases and the V segment lost 2 bases, leaving 2 bases of the junction unmatched. The CDR3 protein is CAISEGQGAAYEQYF. In nucleotides, the CDR3 is TGTGCCATCAGTGAGGGACAGGGGGCAGCCTACGAGCAGTACTTC.

The genes are TRBV6-2 or TRBV6-3 and TRBJ1-2, with D possibly matching TRBD1 (5 bases). The CDR3 runs 16 residues. The germline gives CDR1 MNHEY, CDR2 SVGEGT. With 0 bases removed from V and 1 base from J, the gap between germline ends came to 12 bases. The CDR3 sequence is CASSYSIGQNNYGYTF. CDR3 in DNA: TGTGCCAGCAGTTACTCGATTGGACAAAATAACTATGGCTACACCTTC.

The CDR3 DNA sequence: TGCGCCAGCAGCCAAGAGGCATCTTTAGCGACTGAAGCTTTCTTT. This sequence encodes CASSQEASLATEAFF. V is TRBV4-3 and J is TRBJ1-1; D remains unclear. The CDR3 spans 15 residues. Trimming pared 0 bases from V and 5 bases from J, leaving 13 bases between. CDR1 is LGHNA, CDR2 YSLEER, per germline.

This chain links TRBV6-6 with TRBJ1-6, with 7 bases that match TRBD1. This CDR3 is built from 13 residues. The germline CDR1 and CDR2 sequences are MNHNY and SVGAGI (reference sequence). With V trimmed by 8 bases and J by 7 bases, 5 bases remained unmatched. The CDR3 DNA is TGTGCCAGCCTAAGGGGGCTCAATTCACCCCTCCACTTT. As protein: CASLRGLNSPLHF.

The chain is built from TRBV7-3 and TRBJ2-3; TRBD1 matches 7 bases. With 3 bases clipped from V and 1 base from J, the junction kept 4 bases outside the gene matches. The CDR3 length is 15 residues. Looked up from germline, CDR1 is SGHTA and CDR2 is FQGTGA. The chain's CDR3 is CASSFQTGRTDTQYF. The CDR3 region has the DNA TGTGCCAGCAGCTTCCAGACAGGGCGCACAGATACGCAGTATTTT.

The V gene is TRBV3-1 (or the pseudogene TRBV3-2), the J gene TRBJ1-4; D perhaps matches TRBD1 (5 bases). With 1 base removed from V and 11 bases from J, the gap between germline ends came to 5 bases. The germline V gene has CDR1 LGHDT and CDR2 YNNKEL (reference sequence). The CDR3 covers 11 residues. CDR3 sequence reads: CASSQGGKLFF. DNA for the CDR3: TGTGCCAGCAGCCAAGGGGGCAAACTGTTTTTT.